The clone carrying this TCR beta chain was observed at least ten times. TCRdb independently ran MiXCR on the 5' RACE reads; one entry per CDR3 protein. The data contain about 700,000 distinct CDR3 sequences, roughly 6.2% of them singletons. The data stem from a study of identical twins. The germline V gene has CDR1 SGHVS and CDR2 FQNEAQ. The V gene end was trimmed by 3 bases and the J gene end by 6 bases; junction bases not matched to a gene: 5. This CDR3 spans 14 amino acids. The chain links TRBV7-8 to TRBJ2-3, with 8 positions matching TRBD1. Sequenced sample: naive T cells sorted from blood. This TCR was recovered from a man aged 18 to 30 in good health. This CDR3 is CASSFLRGQDTQYF. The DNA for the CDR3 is TGTGCCAGCAGCTTCCTCAGGGGGCAGGATACGCAGTATTTT.